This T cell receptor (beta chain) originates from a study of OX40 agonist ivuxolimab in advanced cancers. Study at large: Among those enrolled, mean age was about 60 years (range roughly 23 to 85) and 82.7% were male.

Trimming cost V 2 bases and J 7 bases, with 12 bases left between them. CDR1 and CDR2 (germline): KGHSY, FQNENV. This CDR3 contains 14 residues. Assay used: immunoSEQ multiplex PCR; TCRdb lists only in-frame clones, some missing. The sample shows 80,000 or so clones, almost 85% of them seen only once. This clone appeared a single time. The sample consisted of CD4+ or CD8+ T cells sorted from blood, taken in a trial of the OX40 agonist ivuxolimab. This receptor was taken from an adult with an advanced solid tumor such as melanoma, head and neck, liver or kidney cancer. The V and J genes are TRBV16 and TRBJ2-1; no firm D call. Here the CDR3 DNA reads TGTGCCAGCAGCCAAATTGGGCTGCAGAATGAGCAGTTCTTC. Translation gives CASSQIGLQNEQFF.